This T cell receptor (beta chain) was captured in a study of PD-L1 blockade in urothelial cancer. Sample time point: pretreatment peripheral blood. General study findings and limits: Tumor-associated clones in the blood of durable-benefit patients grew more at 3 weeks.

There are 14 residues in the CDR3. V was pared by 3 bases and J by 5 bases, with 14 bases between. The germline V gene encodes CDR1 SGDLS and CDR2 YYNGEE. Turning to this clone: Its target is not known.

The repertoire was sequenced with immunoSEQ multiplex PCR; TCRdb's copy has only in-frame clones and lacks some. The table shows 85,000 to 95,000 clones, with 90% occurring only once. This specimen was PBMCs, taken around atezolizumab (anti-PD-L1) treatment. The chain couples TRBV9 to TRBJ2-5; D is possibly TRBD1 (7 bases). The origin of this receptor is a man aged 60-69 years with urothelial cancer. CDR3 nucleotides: TGTGCCAGCAGCGCCGGAGGGGGCTGGGAGACCCAGTACTTC. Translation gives CASSAGGGWETQYF.